The T cell receptor (beta chain) described here comes from a study of blood T cell repertoires in COVID-19. There are 16 residues in the CDR3. V lost 0 bases to trimming and J lost 5 bases, with 14 bases between them. CDR1 and CDR2 (germline): MNHNY, SVGAGI (reference sequence). The table came from immunoSEQ multiplex PCR; TCRdb's copy has only in-frame clones and leaves some out. The table shows approximately 150,000 clones, with just under 90% occurring only once. This clonotype originated in a woman between 45 and 65 years old with active or convalescent COVID-19. The chain combines TRBV6-6 with TRBJ1-5; a possible D gene is TRBD1 (5 bases). Specimen: peripheral blood. CDR3 in amino acids: CASSYSRSRGYQPQHF. The CDR3 nucleotides are TGTGCCAGCAGTTACTCTCGTAGTAGGGGTTATCAGCCCCAGCATTTT.